What follows is one T cell receptor beta chain and its context. Source study methods: Quantification of nucleated cells was approximated via reference gene primer amplification. Assay used: immunoSEQ multiplex PCR; TCRdb lists only in-frame clones, some missing. The V and J calls and clone size were taken over from that table, and D and trimming were inferred from the DNA. Counted here are 95,000 to 150,000 clones, 79% occurring once; the ten biggest clones make up approximately 4.2%. The data stem from a study of blood T cell repertoires in COVID-19. Study summary: COVID-19 samples collected from the United States, Italy and Spain covered acute and convalescent phases. T cells, B-cell-depleted T cells, or PBMCs provided the cDNA or gDNA that served as material.

The sequence derives from a woman older than 75 with acute or convalescent COVID-19. What was sequenced was peripheral blood.

CDR3 DNA sequence: TGTGCAAGTCGCTCGGGGACAGCGAATCAGCCCCAGCATTTT. The encoded protein is CASRSGTANQPQHF. The chain recombines TRBV12-2 with TRBJ1-5; TRBD1 is the table's D call and was not checked against the DNA. TRBV12-2 is a listed pseudogene. The CDR3 totals 14 residues.